The 9 T cell receptor beta chains below come from one sample, sequenced in a study of T cell responses to AZD1222 COVID-19 vaccine. Profiling relied on immunoSEQ multiplex PCR, and the TCRdb table lists in-frame clones only, not all of them. The table lists 100,000 to 150,000 clones, approximately 90% of them singletons. The source material was peripheral blood, sampled on day 0 of AZD1222 vaccination. The receptors were sampled from an adult in good health.

The V gene is TRBV11-2, the J gene TRBJ2-7; either TRBD1 or TRBD2 may fit D (5 bases each). This CDR3 spans 14 amino acids. V shed 4 bases and J shed 7 bases, with 17 bases lying between them. Germline CDR1 and CDR2: SGHAT and FQNNGV. The CDR3 is CASSYRDGPSEQYF. The CDR3 region has the DNA TGTGCCAGCAGCTACCGGGACGGACCCTCGGAGCAGTACTTC.

The V and J genes are TRBV27 and TRBJ1-2; 8 bases align to TRBD1. The CDR3 covers 16 residues. Germline V CDR1 and CDR2: MNHEY, SMNVEV (reference sequence). V lost 0 bases and J lost 8; bases outside the gene matches: 11. The CDR3: CASSLSNPGGAGGYTF. As DNA, the CDR3 is TGTGCCAGCAGTTTATCGAATCCAGGGGGCGCCGGGGGCTACACCTTC.

The V gene is TRBV30, the J gene TRBJ1-4; no clear D. From germline, CDR1 is GTSNPN and CDR2 SVGIG (reference sequence). The CDR3 consists of 12 residues. V lost 2 bases to trimming and J lost 7 bases, with 8 bases between them. CDR3 nucleotide sequence: TGTGCCTGGAGTTGGATCACTGAAAAACTGTTTTTT. Its translation: CAWSWITEKLFF.

This chain connects TRBV5-1 to TRBJ2-7, with TRBD2 as a possible D gene (6 bases). Per the germline V gene, CDR1 is SGHRS and CDR2 is YFSETQ. CDR3 size: 15 residues. V lost 1 base and J lost 4, with 15 bases in between. CDR3 DNA sequence: TGCGCCAGCAGCTTGACGGGGGTGACGGGATACGAGCAGTACTTC. Its protein product is CASSLTGVTGYEQYF.

The chain employs TRBV18 and TRBJ2-1; 8 bases agree with TRBD2. The trim removed 3 bases at V and 7 bases at J, leaving 8 bases unmatched. The CDR3 extends over 15 amino acids. CDR1 KGHSH and CDR2 LQKENI come from the germline V gene. This CDR3 reads CASSPRSGSNNEQFF. The CDR3 nucleotides are TGTGCCAGCTCACCTAGGAGCGGGAGTAATAATGAGCAGTTCTTC. The full variable domain, in which reference TRBV18 and TRBJ2-1 provide the parts outside the CDR3, is NAGVMQNPRHLVRRRGQEARLRCSPMKGHSHVYWYRQLPEEGLKFMVYLQKENIIDESGMPKERFSAEFPKEGPSILRIQQVVRGDSAAYFCASSPRSGSNNEQFFGPGTRLTVL.

The chain is built from TRBV11-2 and TRBJ2-3; D is perhaps TRBD1 (7 bases). Trimming stripped 5 bases from V and 3 bases from J, with 15 bases between. CDR3 length: 15 residues. Germline-derived CDR1 and CDR2 are SGHAT and FQNNGV. CDR3 nucleotide sequence: TGTGCCAGCAGCCAGGGGGGCTTTAAAACAGATACGCAGTATTTT. Encoded protein: CASSQGGFKTDTQYF. Supplemented by reference TRBV11-2 and TRBJ2-3, the full variable domain reads EAGVAQSPRYKIIEKRQSVAFWCNPISGHATLYWYQQILGQGPKLLIQFQNNGVVDDSQLPKDRFSAERLKGVDSTLKIQPAKLEDSAVYLCASSQGGFKTDTQYFGPGTRLTVL.

Concerning this clone itself: The sample carries other DNA sequences with the same CDR3. The chain has TRBV14 and TRBJ1-1; 7 positions agree with TRBD1. CDR1 and CDR2 (germline): SGHDN, FVKESK. This CDR3 has 15 residues. J gave up 0 bases and V 4 bases, and 5 bases lay outside the gene matches. CDR3 sequence (DNA): TGTGCCAGCAGCCCCAGGGGGGCCATGAACACTGAAGCTTTCTTT. It specifies CASSPRGAMNTEAFF.

The V gene is TRBV28, the J gene TRBJ2-1; 9 bases map to TRBD1. Trimming at V came to 7 bases and at J to 9 bases, leaving 13 bases not matched to a gene. CDR3 length: 15 residues. The V gene's germline CDR1 is MDHEN and CDR2 SYDVKM. The DNA for the CDR3 is TGTGCCAGCACCCCCGGGACAGGGAGGTGGAGTGAGCAGTTCTTC. Amino acid sequence: CASTPGTGRWSEQFF.

The V and J genes are TRBV7-8 and TRBJ1-5; a possible D gene is TRBD1 (5 bases). The V end lost 5 bases, the J end lost 10 bases, and 21 bases lay between the germline ends. The CDR3 extends over 15 amino acids. From germline, CDR1 is SGHVS and CDR2 FQNEAQ. DNA of the CDR3: TGTGCCAGCAGCCCGGGGGGGGGTGATCGTCGACCCCAGCATTTT. It specifies CASSPGGGDRRPQHF. Looking up the rest from reference TRBV7-8 and TRBJ1-5 gives the full variable domain: GAGVSQSPRYKVAKRGQDVALRCDPISGHVSLFWYQQALGQGPEFLTYFQNEAQLDKSGLPSDRFFAERPEGSVSTLKIQRTQQEDSAVYLCASSPGGGDRRPQHFGDGTRLSIL.